The 15 T cell receptor beta chains given below trace back to one sample, sequenced in a study of blood T cell repertoires in COVID-19. The protocol was immunoSEQ multiplex PCR, while the TCRdb copy is restricted to in-frame clones and leaves out a portion. Of hundreds of thousands of clones listed, 80% to 90% are singletons. Sequenced material: peripheral blood. The receptors here all came from a woman aged 60 to 75 with COVID-19, enrolled during active disease.

This rearrangement joins TRBV7-3 to TRBJ1-1; D is perhaps TRBD1 (6 bases). V was shortened by 5 bases and J by 0 bases, with 7 bases between the two germline ends. The CDR3 has 13 residues. The germline V gene encodes CDR1 SGHTA and CDR2 FQGTGA. The CDR3 loop reads CASSGQLNTEAFF. CDR3 coding DNA: TGTGCCAGCAGCGGACAGTTGAACACTGAAGCTTTCTTT.

The genes are TRBV5-5 and TRBJ1-5; no firm D call. Germline values: CDR1 SGHKS, CDR2 YYEKEE (reference sequence). Trimming removed 4 bases at V and 0 bases at J, with 14 bases between. The CDR3 is 16 amino acids. CDR3 sequence (DNA): TGTGCCAGCAGCAAAAGTCCCCGGGATAGCAATCAGCCCCAGCATTTT. This gives the protein CASSKSPRDSNQPQHF.

The rearrangement joins TRBV4-3 to TRBJ1-2, with D possibly being TRBD1 (5 bases). The CDR3 runs 15 residues. Per germline, CDR1 LGHNA and CDR2 YSLEER. The V end was cut by 1 base, the J end by 1 base, with 10 bases between. The CDR3 DNA reads as TGCGCCAGCAGCCAAGGTGCAGGGCTTAACTATGGCTACACCTTC. Translated: CASSQGAGLNYGYTF.

This rearrangement joins TRBV6-5 to TRBJ1-1; D perhaps matches TRBD1 (6 bases). This CDR3 spans 15 amino acids. Deletions cut 6 bases from V and 7 bases from J, with 21 bases between. In germline, CDR1 is MNHEY, CDR2 SVGAGI. The CDR3 loop reads CASRTGFLQSLEAFF. The CDR3 DNA is TGTGCCAGCAGAACAGGGTTCCTTCAGAGTCTTGAAGCTTTCTTT.

The chain recombines TRBV14 with TRBJ2-4, with D possibly TRBD2 on 5 matching bases. CDR1 and CDR2 from the germline V gene are SGHDN and FVKESK. This CDR3 spans 11 amino acids. The V and J ends lost 1 base and 10 bases respectively, with 5 bases between them. CDR3 sequence (DNA): TGTGCCAGCAGCCAAGGGACTATTCAGTACTTC. It translates to CASSQGTIQYF.

This clone was counted a single time. The rearrangement uses TRBV19 and TRBJ1-4; 11 nucleotides agree with TRBD1. Germline CDR1 reads LNHDA; CDR2 reads SQIVND (reference sequence). The CDR3 contains 17 residues. V lost 0 bases and J lost 8; bases outside the gene matches: 8. CDR3 residues: CASSIDHRDRGNEKLFF. The CDR3 nucleotides are TGTGCCAGTAGTATAGACCACCGGGACAGGGGGAACGAAAAACTGTTTTTT.

This clone has only one observation. The chain recombines TRBV18 with TRBJ1-5, with 7 bases aligning to TRBD1. CDR1 is KGHSH, CDR2 LQKENI, per germline. V gave up 6 bases and J gave up 0 bases; unmatched junction bases: 5. This CDR3 is built from 15 residues. CDR3 DNA: TGTGCCAGCTCTCCCGGACAGGATAGCAATCAGCCCCAGCATTTT. Translation: CASSPGQDSNQPQHF.

V is TRBV4-1 and J is TRBJ1-6; D unresolved. This CDR3 has 13 residues. Germline V CDR1 and CDR2: MGHRA, YSYEKL. V was pared by 5 bases and J by 8 bases, with 10 bases between. The CDR3 DNA reads TGCGCCAGCAGCGACACCTGGTATTCACCCCTCCACTTT. It specifies CASSDTWYSPLHF.

The genes are TRBV18 and TRBJ2-3, with D maybe TRBD2 (6 bases). V was shortened by 1 base and J by 3 bases, with 8 bases between the two germline ends. The CDR3 has 14 amino acids. Germline assignment: CDR1 KGHSH and CDR2 LQKENI. The DNA of the CDR3 is TGTGCCAGCTCACCACGGCGGGAAACAGATACGCAGTATTTT. Residues: CASSPRRETDTQYF.

V and J are TRBV29-1 and TRBJ1-2, with TRBD1 identical over 9 bases. V gave up 5 bases and J gave up 3 bases; unmatched junction bases: 4. Germline V gene sequence: CDR1 SQVTM, CDR2 ANQGSEA. CDR3 length: 13 amino acids. In DNA, the CDR3 is TGCAGCGTTAGGACAGGGGCGGACTATGGCTACACCTTC. It encodes CSVRTGADYGYTF.

The rearrangement links TRBV9 to TRBJ2-1; the match to TRBD2 covers 9 bases. Germline CDR1 and CDR2: SGDLS and YYNGEE. Trimming took 3 bases from V and 0 from J; bases not matched to a gene: 13. The CDR3 runs to 19 residues. This CDR3 reads CASSAPTSGPISSYNEQFF. For the CDR3, the DNA is TGTGCCAGCAGCGCACCGACTAGCGGCCCTATTAGCTCCTACAATGAGCAGTTCTTC.

The chain couples TRBV12-5 to TRBJ1-5; perhaps TRBD1 as D (5 bases). CDR1 and CDR2 (germline): LGHNT, FRNRAP. Trimming took off 6 bases at V and 6 bases at J, with 9 bases between the two ends. The CDR3 is 12 amino acids. CDR3 sequence (DNA): TGTGCTAGTGGCCCAGGGTTTCAGCCCCAGCATTTT. It codes for CASGPGFQPQHF.

The chain carries TRBV12-5 and TRBJ1-1; TRBD1 agrees at 8 bases. Germline CDR1 LGHNT, CDR2 FRNRAP. CDR3 size: 15 residues. V lost 3 bases and J lost 7; bases outside the gene matches: 10. The chain's CDR3 is CASGFGGQGRIEAFF. The CDR3 region has the DNA TGTGCTAGTGGTTTTGGTGGACAGGGCCGCATTGAAGCTTTCTTT.

V is TRBV5-1 and J is TRBJ2-7; D is ambiguous. Germline V gives CDR1 SGHRS, CDR2 YFSETQ. The ends were cut back, 4 bases at V and 3 bases at J, with 14 bases in the middle. This CDR3 is built from 14 residues. The DNA for the CDR3 is TGCGCCAGCAGCCAAACCCCCCCTAGCTACGAGCAGTACTTC. Its translation is CASSQTPPSYEQYF.

The rearrangement links TRBV5-1 to TRBJ2-5; TRBD1 might be the D (6 bases). This CDR3 has 14 amino acids. Per the germline V gene, CDR1 is SGHRS and CDR2 is YFSETQ. V was clipped by 4 bases and J by 3 bases, with 13 bases between them. The CDR3 bases are TGCGCCAGCAGCCACATTGACAGGAAAGAGACCCAGTACTTC. It codes for CASSHIDRKETQYF.